This T cell receptor beta chain originates from a study of patients and donors after allogeneic stem cell transplantation. The CDR3 covers 16 residues. Trimming took off 2 bases at V and 0 bases at J, with 11 bases between the two ends. Germline CDR1 reads LNHNV; CDR2 reads YYDKDF (reference sequence). TCRdb itself ran the RT-PCR reads through MiXCR, one entry per CDR3 protein. The sample has about 960,000 distinct CDR3 sequences, more than 15% seen once. V and J are TRBV15 and TRBJ1-5; tentative D call: TRBD1 (5 bases). The receptor was isolated from a human donor who was either an allogeneic HSCT recipient or a stem cell or donor lymphocyte infusion donor (not recorded which). It is not recorded whose cells these are; they may come from a transplant donor. Sequencing was done on a sample of blood, either unsorted or a sorted T cell fraction (not recorded which). CDR3 in DNA: TGTGCCACCAGCAGAATAGGGGTACATAGCAATCAGCCCCAGCATTTT. Translating gives CATSRIGVHSNQPQHF.